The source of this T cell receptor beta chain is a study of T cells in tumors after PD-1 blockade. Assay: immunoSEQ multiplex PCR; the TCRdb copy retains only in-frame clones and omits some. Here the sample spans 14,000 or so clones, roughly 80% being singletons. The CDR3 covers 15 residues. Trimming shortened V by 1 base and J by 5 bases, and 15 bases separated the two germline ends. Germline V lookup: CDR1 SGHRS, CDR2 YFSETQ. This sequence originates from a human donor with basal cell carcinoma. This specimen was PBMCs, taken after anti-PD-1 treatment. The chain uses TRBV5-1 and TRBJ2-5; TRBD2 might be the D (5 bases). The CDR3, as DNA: TGCGCCAGCAGCTTGTCTCGGGGATCGGGGGAGACCCAGTACTTC. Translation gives CASSLSRGSGETQYF. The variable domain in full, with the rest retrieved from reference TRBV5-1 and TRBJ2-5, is KAGVTQTPRYLIKTRGQQVTLSCSPISGHRSVSWYQQTPGQGLQFLFEYFSETQRNKGNFPGRFSGRQFSNSRSEMNVSTLELGDSALYLCASSLSRGSGETQYFGPGTRLLVL.